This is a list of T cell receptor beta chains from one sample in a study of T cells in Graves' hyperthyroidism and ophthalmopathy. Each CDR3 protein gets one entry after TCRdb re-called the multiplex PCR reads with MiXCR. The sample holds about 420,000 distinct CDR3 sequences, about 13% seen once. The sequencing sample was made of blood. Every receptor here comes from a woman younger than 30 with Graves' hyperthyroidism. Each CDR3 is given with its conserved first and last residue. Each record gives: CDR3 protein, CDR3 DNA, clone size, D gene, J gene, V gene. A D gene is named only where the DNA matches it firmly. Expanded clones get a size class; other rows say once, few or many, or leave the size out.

cdr3_aa: CASSPRTGERFGEAFF
cdr3_nt: TGTGCCAGCAGCCCGAGGACAGGGGAACGGTTCGGTGAAGCTTTCTTT
clone_size: many
d_call: TRBD1
j_call: TRBJ1-1
v_call: TRBV9

cdr3_aa: CASSPSRDRGPTDTQYF
cdr3_nt: TGTGCCAGCAGCCCGTCCCGGGACAGGGGACCCACAGATACGCAGTATTTT
clone_size: -
d_call: TRBD1
j_call: TRBJ2-3
v_call: TRBV5-6

cdr3_aa: CASGTTISGSQETQYF
cdr3_nt: TGCGCCAGCGGAACCACAATCAGCGGAAGCCAAGAGACCCAGTACTTC
clone_size: few
d_call: -
j_call: TRBJ2-5
v_call: TRBV4-3

cdr3_aa: CASSPGGDRGQYEQYF
cdr3_nt: TGTGCCAGCAGCCCGGGCGGGGACAGGGGGCAATACGAGCAGTACTTC
clone_size: many
d_call: TRBD1
j_call: TRBJ2-7
v_call: TRBV14

cdr3_aa: CSARYRGKDRETQYF
cdr3_nt: TGCAGTGCTAGATACAGGGGGAAGGACCGAGAGACCCAGTACTTC
clone_size: many
d_call: TRBD1
j_call: TRBJ2-5
v_call: TRBV20-1

cdr3_aa: CSVVAGWRTGELFF
cdr3_nt: TGCAGCGTTGTGGCAGGGTGGCGCACCGGGGAGCTGTTTTTT
clone_size: few
d_call: -
j_call: TRBJ2-2
v_call: TRBV29-1

cdr3_aa: CSGTDRALNEQFF
cdr3_nt: TGCAGTGGGACGGACAGGGCCCTAAATGAGCAGTTCTTC
clone_size: many
d_call: TRBD1
j_call: TRBJ2-1
v_call: TRBV29-1

cdr3_aa: CASTTTGGTDTQYF
cdr3_nt: TGTGCCAGCACCACGACAGGGGGAACAGATACGCAGTATTTT
clone_size: many
d_call: TRBD1
j_call: TRBJ2-3
v_call: TRBV7-2

cdr3_aa: CSAKRGGLWNTEAFF
cdr3_nt: TGCAGTGCCAAGAGGGGCGGGCTTTGGAACACTGAAGCTTTCTTT
clone_size: many
d_call: -
j_call: TRBJ1-1
v_call: TRBV20-1

cdr3_aa: CASSRGTTLWADTQYF
cdr3_nt: TGTGCCAGCTCACGAGGGACTACGCTTTGGGCAGATACGCAGTATTTT
clone_size: -
d_call: TRBD2
j_call: TRBJ2-3
v_call: TRBV18

cdr3_aa: CASSLGSGGKTEAFF
cdr3_nt: TGTGCCAGCAGTTTAGGATCGGGGGGCAAGACTGAAGCTTTCTTT
clone_size: many
d_call: -
j_call: TRBJ1-1
v_call: TRBV28

cdr3_aa: CASSWGGLDTEAFF
cdr3_nt: TGTGCCAGCAGTTGGGGGGGCTTGGACACTGAAGCTTTCTTT
clone_size: many
d_call: -
j_call: TRBJ1-1
v_call: TRBV28

cdr3_aa: CSAPSGGQETQYF
cdr3_nt: TGCAGTGCTCCCAGCGGGGGCCAAGAGACCCAGTACTTC
clone_size: many
d_call: TRBD2
j_call: TRBJ2-5
v_call: TRBV20-1

cdr3_aa: CSGAGNTGTQYF
cdr3_nt: TGCAGCGGCGCAGGGAACACAGGTACGCAGTATTTT
clone_size: once
d_call: -
j_call: TRBJ2-3
v_call: TRBV20-1

cdr3_aa: CASTLMDTQYF
cdr3_nt: TGTGCCAGCACGTTAATGGATACGCAGTATTTT
clone_size: -
d_call: -
j_call: TRBJ2-3
v_call: TRBV6-1

cdr3_aa: CASSSRQGDTGELFF
cdr3_nt: TGTGCCAGCAGTTCCCGACAGGGTGATACCGGGGAGCTGTTTTTT
clone_size: many
d_call: TRBD1
j_call: TRBJ2-2
v_call: TRBV6-2/TRBV6-3

cdr3_aa: CASSDTEAYEQYF
cdr3_nt: TGCGCCAGCAGTGATACAGAGGCCTACGAGCAGTACTTC
clone_size: many
d_call: -
j_call: TRBJ2-7
v_call: TRBV10-2

cdr3_aa: CSATSTRVLKSDSYEQYF
cdr3_nt: TGCAGTGCTACCTCAACCAGGGTTCTAAAGAGCGACTCGTACGAGCAGTACTTC
clone_size: few
d_call: -
j_call: TRBJ2-7
v_call: TRBV20-1

cdr3_aa: CASSRLAGGEQFF
cdr3_nt: TGTGCCAGCAGCCGACTAGCGGGTGGTGAGCAGTTCTTC
clone_size: -
d_call: TRBD2
j_call: TRBJ2-1
v_call: TRBV7-9

cdr3_aa: CASSPGGFNIQYF
cdr3_nt: TGTGCCAGCAGTCCAGGTGGATTTAACATTCAGTACTTC
clone_size: -
d_call: -
j_call: TRBJ2-4
v_call: TRBV6-1

cdr3_aa: CASSLVGTGTEQYF
cdr3_nt: TGTGCCAGCAGTCTCGTCGGGACAGGGACCGAGCAGTACTTC
clone_size: many
d_call: TRBD1
j_call: TRBJ2-7
v_call: TRBV12-3/TRBV12-4

cdr3_aa: CASSQDGLANYGYTF
cdr3_nt: TGTGCCAGCAGCCAAGACGGGTTAGCTAACTATGGCTACACCTTC
clone_size: few
d_call: -
j_call: TRBJ1-2
v_call: TRBV4-2

cdr3_aa: CASSLLGTPEGSTEAFF
cdr3_nt: TGCGCCAGCAGCTTGTTAGGGACCCCGGAGGGGAGTACTGAAGCTTTCTTT
clone_size: many
d_call: -
j_call: TRBJ1-1
v_call: TRBV5-1

cdr3_aa: CASSLQGFVDEAFF
cdr3_nt: TGCGCCAGCAGCCTACAGGGTTTTGTCGATGAAGCTTTCTTT
clone_size: few
d_call: -
j_call: TRBJ1-1
v_call: TRBV5-1

cdr3_aa: CGARVIAGSFNEQYF
cdr3_nt: TGCGGTGCTAGAGTGATTGCCGGGAGTTTTAACGAGCAGTACTTC
clone_size: many
d_call: -
j_call: TRBJ2-7
v_call: TRBV20-1

cdr3_aa: CAWSVLSSGELFF
cdr3_nt: TGTGCCTGGAGTGTACTTTCATCCGGGGAGCTGTTTTTT
clone_size: many
d_call: -
j_call: TRBJ2-2
v_call: TRBV30

cdr3_aa: CASSAYYEQYF
cdr3_nt: TGTGCCAGCAGCGCCTACTACGAGCAGTACTTC
clone_size: many
d_call: -
j_call: TRBJ2-7
v_call: TRBV7-2

cdr3_aa: CATSRDFGPVSYNEQFF
cdr3_nt: TGTGCCACCAGCAGAGATTTTGGGCCAGTCTCCTACAATGAGCAGTTCTTC
clone_size: -
d_call: -
j_call: TRBJ2-1
v_call: TRBV15

cdr3_aa: CASSLVVAGAADTQYF
cdr3_nt: TGTGCCAGCAGCTTGGTGGTAGCGGGAGCGGCAGATACGCAGTATTTT
clone_size: many
d_call: TRBD2
j_call: TRBJ2-3
v_call: TRBV7-9

cdr3_aa: CASSEAWRVTGELFF
cdr3_nt: TGTGCCAGCAGTGAAGCCTGGCGGGTTACCGGGGAGCTGTTTTTT
clone_size: -
d_call: -
j_call: TRBJ2-2
v_call: TRBV6-1

cdr3_aa: CASSGQGYQETQYF
cdr3_nt: TGTGCCAGCAGTGGACAGGGGTACCAAGAGACCCAGTACTTC
clone_size: -
d_call: TRBD1
j_call: TRBJ2-5
v_call: TRBV25-1

cdr3_aa: CASSPAGTWGYTF
cdr3_nt: TGTGCCAGCAGTCCAGCAGGGACCTGGGGCTACACCTTC
clone_size: many
d_call: -
j_call: TRBJ1-2
v_call: TRBV12-3/TRBV12-4

cdr3_aa: CASSPYGQGASNQPQHF
cdr3_nt: TGTGCCAGCTCACCATACGGACAGGGGGCGAGCAATCAGCCCCAGCATTTT
clone_size: -
d_call: TRBD1
j_call: TRBJ1-5
v_call: TRBV18

cdr3_aa: CSASPPGPRSGNTIYF
cdr3_nt: TGCAGTGCTAGCCCCCCGGGGCCGCGCTCTGGAAACACCATATATTTT
clone_size: many
d_call: -
j_call: TRBJ1-3
v_call: TRBV20-1

cdr3_aa: CASSLVGLAGEQYF
cdr3_nt: TGCGCCAGCAGCTTGGTAGGACTAGCGGGGGAGCAGTACTTC
clone_size: few
d_call: TRBD2
j_call: TRBJ2-7
v_call: TRBV5-1

cdr3_aa: CASKPGGRTSYNEQFF
cdr3_nt: TGTGCCAGCAAACCAGGGGGGCGGACCTCCTACAATGAGCAGTTCTTC
clone_size: -
d_call: -
j_call: TRBJ2-1
v_call: TRBV28

cdr3_aa: CASRFDRGHYEQYF
cdr3_nt: TGTGCCAGCAGATTTGACAGGGGGCATTACGAGCAGTACTTC
clone_size: many
d_call: TRBD1
j_call: TRBJ2-7
v_call: TRBV6-1

cdr3_aa: CASSFGGLEQFF
cdr3_nt: TGCGCCAGCAGCTTCGGCGGCCTGGAGCAGTTCTTC
clone_size: many
d_call: -
j_call: TRBJ2-1
v_call: TRBV5-1

cdr3_aa: CASSDFWSPLHF
cdr3_nt: TGTGCCAGCAGTGATTTCTGGTCACCCCTCCACTTT
clone_size: many
d_call: -
j_call: TRBJ1-6
v_call: TRBV6-1

cdr3_aa: CASSPFGQGHNEQFF
cdr3_nt: TGTGCCAGCTCACCCTTTGGACAGGGGCACAATGAGCAGTTCTTC
clone_size: -
d_call: TRBD1
j_call: TRBJ2-1
v_call: TRBV18

cdr3_aa: CASRPHRGDGDTQYF
cdr3_nt: TGTGCCAGCAGACCTCACAGGGGTGACGGAGATACGCAGTATTTT
clone_size: many
d_call: TRBD1
j_call: TRBJ2-3
v_call: TRBV3-1

cdr3_aa: CASSVQGGSYNEQFF
cdr3_nt: TGTGCCAGCAGCGTTCAAGGGGGCTCCTACAATGAGCAGTTCTTC
clone_size: many
d_call: -
j_call: TRBJ2-1
v_call: TRBV9

cdr3_aa: CASSGGLAGGRLAKNIQYF
cdr3_nt: TGTGCCAGCAGCGGGGGACTAGCGGGAGGGAGATTAGCCAAAAACATTCAGTACTTC
clone_size: -
d_call: TRBD2
j_call: TRBJ2-4
v_call: TRBV5-8

cdr3_aa: CASSPQTNLAKNIQYF
cdr3_nt: TGTGCCAGCAGCCCACAAACAAATCTAGCCAAAAACATTCAGTACTTC
clone_size: few
d_call: -
j_call: TRBJ2-4
v_call: TRBV7-2

cdr3_aa: CSAPGQAYEQYF
cdr3_nt: TGCAGTGCACCGGGACAGGCATACGAGCAGTACTTC
clone_size: -
d_call: TRBD1
j_call: TRBJ2-7
v_call: TRBV20-1